This T cell receptor (beta chain) was sequenced in a study of blood T cell repertoires in COVID-19. About the research overall: There were acute and convalescent COVID-19 samples, and they came from the United States, Italy and Spain. T cells, B-cell-depleted T cells, or PBMCs provided the cDNA or gDNA that served as material.

Germline CDR1 reads SNHLY; CDR2 reads FYNNEI. Between the trimmed V and J ends, which lost 4 bases and 2 bases, there was a span of 9 bases. The CDR3 has 13 amino acids. Enrollment of patients from Seattle took place during active infection, with longitudinal follow-up. Per the original data handling: Estimation of nucleated cell counts relied on the amplification of reference gene primers. The method was immunoSEQ multiplex PCR; TCRdb's version includes in-frame clones alone and lacks a portion of them. That table is the source of V, J and clone size, and D and trimming were worked out from the DNA. The sample has approximately 350,000 clones; approximately 91% are singletons.

This sequence was found in a woman between 65 and 79 years old with COVID-19, enrolled during active disease. The rearrangement uses TRBV2 and TRBJ2-7; perhaps TRBD2 as D (6 bases). Material for sequencing was peripheral blood. The DNA of the CDR3 is TGTGCCAGCAGTGGGGACTCGGCCTACGAGCAGTACTTC. Translation: CASSGDSAYEQYF.